This T cell receptor (beta chain) was captured by sequencing in a study of T cells in Graves' hyperthyroidism and ophthalmopathy. Authors of the study amplified TCR beta CDR3 regions from RNA transcripts. Researchers ran a first-round RT-PCR on the TCR CDR3 using the HTBI primer set. Each CDR3 protein is one row after TCRdb ran MiXCR on the multiplex PCR reads. The sample lists roughly 500,000 distinct CDR3 sequences, around 42% occurring once. This clonotype was counted many times. This TCR was recovered from an adult woman with Graves' disease, either hyperthyroidism or ophthalmopathy (not recorded which). The sequencing input was peripheral blood or thyroid tissue (not recorded which).

This CDR3 is CASTSDRAGTGELFF. The CDR3, as DNA: TGTGCCAGCACCTCGGACAGGGCGGGCACCGGGGAGCTGTTTTTT. V usage is TRBV9 and J usage is TRBJ2-2, with 8 bases fitting TRBD1. CDR1 is SGDLS, CDR2 YYNGEE, per germline. There are 15 residues in the CDR3. Trimming cost V 6 bases and J 4 bases; bases outside gene matches: 8.